This entry features one TCR beta chain sequence. This entry comes from a study of OX40 agonist ivuxolimab in advanced cancers. Study at large: Anti-PD-1, anti-PD-L1 or anti-CTLA-4 therapy given earlier was allowed, and roughly 40% had some. A partial response was reached by three patients: one with hepatocellular carcinoma and two with cutaneous melanoma.

CDR1 is SQVTM, CDR2 ANQGSEA, per germline. CDR3 length: 15 amino acids. The junction had 12 bases not matched to a gene; V was cut back by 7 bases and J by 5 bases. Only in-frame clones appear in the TCRdb table, and some are missing; sequencing was by immunoSEQ multiplex PCR. The sample yields tens of thousands of clones, approximately 86% seen once. This TCR was sampled from an adult with an advanced solid tumor such as melanoma, head and neck, liver or kidney cancer. Sequenced material: CD4+ or CD8+ T cells sorted from blood, taken in a trial of the OX40 agonist ivuxolimab. This chain uses TRBV29-1 with TRBJ2-3; 10 bases align to TRBD2. This CDR3 reads CSAVGGLASRDTQYF. Here the CDR3 DNA reads TGCAGCGCTGTCGGGGGACTAGCGAGTCGAGATACGCAGTATTTT.